This passage covers 29 T cell receptor beta chains from one sample sequenced in a study of shared clonotypes between healthy human individuals. The method was immunoSEQ multiplex PCR; TCRdb's version includes in-frame clones alone and lacks a portion of them. Altogether hundreds of thousands of clones are present, about four fifths being singletons, with the ten largest covering around 13%. Sequences were obtained from PBMCs. All receptors come from a woman aged 40 to 50 in good health. Some clones in this sample may be carry-over from other donors' samples.

The J gene is TRBJ1-5, the V gene TRBV6-1; D is unclear. The V end lost 4 bases, the J end lost 0 bases, and 13 bases lay between the germline ends. CDR3 length: 16 residues. CDR1 and CDR2 from the germline V gene are MNHNS and SASEGT. In nucleotides, the CDR3 is TGTGCCAGCAGTGTAGGAGGTTATTATAGCAATCAGCCCCAGCATTTT. It is translated as CASSVGGYYSNQPQHF.

The chain links TRBV7-2 to TRBJ1-1; 7 positions agree with TRBD1. In germline, CDR1 is SGHTA, CDR2 FQGNSA. Germline trimming cut 5 bases from V and 10 bases from J; bases unmatched to any gene: 10. The length of the CDR3 is 13 residues. The CDR3 nucleotides read TGTGCCAGCAGCACACTCGGACAGGTCCTAGCTTTCTTT. Residues: CASSTLGQVLAFF.

The chain recombines TRBV19 with TRBJ2-2; D not resolved. The CDR3 has 15 amino acids. Trimming removed 4 bases at V and 6 bases at J, with 15 bases between. Germline V gene lookup returns CDR1 LNHDA and CDR2 SQIVND (reference sequence). CDR3 protein: CASSTGSPAAGELFF. For the CDR3, the DNA is TGTGCCAGTAGTACCGGCTCTCCGGCGGCCGGGGAGCTGTTTTTT.

Regarding this clone: This CDR3 is also generated by other DNA sequences in the sample. This chain joins TRBV2 and TRBJ1-1; possibly TRBD1 for D (6 bases). The CDR3 loop spans 13 amino acids. The ends were cut back, 4 bases at V and 1 base at J, with 7 bases in the middle. CDR1 SNHLY and CDR2 FYNNEI come from the germline V gene. In DNA, the CDR3 is TGTGCCAGCAGTGGAGGGGGGAACACTGAAGCTTTCTTT. It yields the protein CASSGGGNTEAFF.

J is TRBJ2-1 and V is TRBV6-5, with TRBD2 matching 8 bases. Per germline, CDR1 MNHEY and CDR2 SVGAGI. The V gene end was trimmed by 6 bases and the J gene end by 2 bases; junction bases not matched to a gene: 3. This CDR3 comprises 14 residues. The CDR3 loop reads CASRKAGAYNEQFF. The CDR3 region has the DNA TGTGCCAGCAGAAAAGCGGGGGCCTACAATGAGCAGTTCTTC.

The chain has TRBV6-5 and TRBJ2-7; possible D gene TRBD2, 6 bases. Between the trimmed V and J ends, which lost 6 bases and 3 bases, there was a span of 15 bases. Germline V CDR1 and CDR2: MNHEY, SVGAGI. CDR3 size: 14 residues. CDR3 DNA sequence: TGTGCCAGCAGCACATACGGGAGTAACTACGAGCAGTACTTC. The encoded protein is CASSTYGSNYEQYF.

The chain recombines TRBV28 with TRBJ1-5; TRBD1 is a possible D gene (5 bases). With 1 base removed from V and 9 bases from J, the gap between germline ends came to 16 bases. The CDR3 contains 15 residues. Per the germline V gene, CDR1 is MDHEN and CDR2 is SYDVKM. The CDR3 loop reads CASSLSGVVGTPQHF. The CDR3 DNA is TGTGCCAGCAGTTTATCGGGGGTAGTGGGTACGCCCCAGCATTTT.

CDR3 coding DNA: TGTGCCAGTAGTTCAACAGGGGCTTTTGGAAAACTGTTTTTT. Translation: CASSSTGAFGKLFF. The rearrangement uses TRBV19 and TRBJ1-4; TRBD1 aligns across 7 bases. The junction had 10 bases not matched to a gene; V was cut back by 5 bases and J by 10 bases. Germline V lookup: CDR1 LNHDA, CDR2 SQIVND (reference sequence). The CDR3 length is 14 residues.

The chain joins TRBV30 to TRBJ2-6; possibly TRBD2 for D (5 bases). Trimming stripped 2 bases from V and 4 bases from J, with 9 bases between. Germline lookup yields CDR1 GTSNPN and CDR2 SVGIG (reference sequence). The CDR3 consists of 14 residues. The CDR3 loop is CAWSSGLGANVLTF. CDR3 in DNA: TGTGCCTGGAGTTCGGGGTTGGGGGCCAACGTCCTGACTTTC.

The chain is built from TRBV28 and TRBJ2-3, with 8 nucleotides matching TRBD2. The CDR3 is made up of 15 amino acids. The germline gives CDR1 MDHEN, CDR2 SYDVKM. V trimming: 1 base; J trimming: 6 bases; junction bases outside the gene matches: 6. The CDR3 sequence: CASSLSRAGEDTQYF. The CDR3 coding sequence is TGTGCCAGCAGTTTATCCCGAGCGGGAGAGGATACGCAGTATTTT.

The V gene is TRBV2, the J gene TRBJ1-1; the match to TRBD1 covers 7 bases. Germline values: CDR1 SNHLY, CDR2 FYNNEI. This CDR3 is 11 amino acids long. J was trimmed by 8 bases and V by 8 bases; bases with no gene match: 5. The CDR3, as DNA: TGTGCCAGCCAAATGACAGGGGAAGCTTTCTTT. The encoded protein is CASQMTGEAFF.

In its sample, this clone was seen a few times. The CDR3: CASSDDRRGTDTQYF. DNA of the CDR3: TGTGCCAGCAGTGACGACAGGCGGGGAACAGATACGCAGTATTTT. The chain uses TRBV2 and TRBJ2-3; either TRBD1 or TRBD2 may supply D (6 bases each). V was pared by 3 bases and J by 3 bases, with 13 bases between. There are 15 residues in the CDR3. Germline V gene data show CDR1 as SNHLY and CDR2 as FYNNEI.

The chain's CDR3 is CASSSPEGATEAFF. Here the CDR3 DNA reads TGTGCCAGCAGTTCCCCAGAGGGGGCTACTGAAGCTTTCTTT. The chain couples TRBV28 to TRBJ1-1, with 7 bases identical to TRBD1. The ends lost 4 bases at V and 5 bases at J; junction bases unmatched: 7. This CDR3 is built from 14 residues. In germline, CDR1 is MDHEN, CDR2 SYDVKM.

Here the CDR3 DNA reads TGTGCCAGCAGCTTAGGCCGCCAGGAGCTGTTTTTT. It yields the protein CASSLGRQELFF. J is TRBJ2-2 and V is TRBV7-3, with no clear D. Trimming removed 2 bases from V and 10 bases from J, with 8 bases in between. CDR3 length: 12 residues. The V gene's germline CDR1 is SGHTA and CDR2 FQGTGA.

The CDR3, as DNA: TGTGCCAGCAGCAGCTCCGGGACAGGGACAGCTGGCTACACCTTC. This encodes CASSSSGTGTAGYTF. This chain uses TRBV5-4 with TRBJ1-2; TRBD1 aligns across 9 bases. Trimming cost V 4 bases and J 7 bases; bases outside gene matches: 11. The CDR3 has 15 amino acids. Looked up from germline, CDR1 is SGHNT and CDR2 is YYREEE (reference sequence). Combining the CDR3 with reference TRBV5-4 and TRBJ1-2 gives the whole variable domain ETGVTQSPTHLIKTRGQQVTLRCSSQSGHNTVSWYQQALGQGPQFIFQYYREEENGRGNFPPRFSGLQFPNYSSELNVNALELDDSALYLCASSSSGTGTAGYTFGSGTRLTVV.

This clone showed up many times. J is TRBJ2-7 and V is TRBV5-1; tentatively, D is TRBD1 (8 bases). This CDR3 is 14 amino acids long. V was shortened by 4 bases and J by 7 bases, with 18 bases between the two germline ends. Per the germline V gene, CDR1 is SGHRS and CDR2 is YFSETQ. The CDR3 region has the DNA TGCGCCAGCAGCGACGGACAGGGACTACTAGAGCAGTACTTC. It encodes CASSDGQGLLEQYF.

The rearrangement links TRBV5-4 to TRBJ2-3; D ambiguous. V was cut by 4 bases and J by 2 bases, with 11 bases left in between. The CDR3 covers 14 residues. Germline V lookup: CDR1 SGHNT, CDR2 YYREEE (reference sequence). The CDR3 DNA reads as TGTGCCAGCAGCGCCCCTAGGTCCACAGATACGCAGTATTTT. This translates into CASSAPRSTDTQYF.

This sequence joins TRBV2 and TRBJ2-7; D gene uncertain. Trimming cost V 4 bases and J 3 bases, with 4 bases left between them. This CDR3 is built from 11 residues. Germline loops: CDR1 SNHLY, CDR2 FYNNEI. CDR3 sequence: CASSVNYEQYF. The DNA for the CDR3 is TGTGCCAGCAGTGTGAACTACGAGCAGTACTTC. The full variable domain, its missing parts supplied by reference TRBV2 and TRBJ2-7, is EPEVTQTPSHQVTQMGQEVILRCVPISNHLYFYWYRQILGQKVEFLVSFYNNEISEKSEIFDDQFSVERPDGSNFTLKIRSTKLEDSAMYFCASSVNYEQYFGPGTRLTVT.

The chain couples TRBV2 to TRBJ2-2; 10 bases agree with TRBD2. CDR1 and CDR2 from the germline V gene are SNHLY and FYNNEI. The CDR3 is 15 amino acids. Germline trimming cut 6 bases from V and 7 bases from J; bases unmatched to any gene: 8. The CDR3 DNA follows: TGTGCCAGCAGCCCGCTTTTAGCGGGAGGCGGGGAGCTGTTTTTT. Encoded protein: CASSPLLAGGGELFF.

V gene TRBV9 combines with J gene TRBJ1-4; D might be TRBD1 (5 bases). The germline V gene has CDR1 SGDLS and CDR2 YYNGEE. The ends were cut back, 0 bases at V and 0 bases at J, with 6 bases in the middle. The CDR3 is 15 amino acids. CDR3 loop: CASSVDRTTNEKLFF. The CDR3 DNA sequence: TGTGCCAGCAGCGTAGACAGGACAACTAATGAAAAACTGTTTTTT. The full variable domain, in which reference TRBV9 and TRBJ1-4 provide the parts outside the CDR3, is DSGVTQTPKHLITATGQRVTLRCSPRSGDLSVYWYQQSLDQGLQFLIQYYNGEERAKGNILERFSAQQFPDLHSELNLSSLELGDSALYFCASSVDRTTNEKLFFGSGTQLSVL.

The rearrangement joins TRBV2 to TRBJ2-7; 7 bases map to TRBD2. CDR1 SNHLY and CDR2 FYNNEI come from the germline V gene. The ends lost 10 bases at V and 1 base at J; junction bases unmatched: 10. CDR3 length: 14 amino acids. The CDR3: CATDRGSVSYEQYF. CDR3 nucleotides: TGTGCCACCGATCGCGGGAGTGTTTCCTACGAGCAGTACTTC. Complete variable domain (other parts from reference TRBV2 and TRBJ2-7): EPEVTQTPSHQVTQMGQEVILRCVPISNHLYFYWYRQILGQKVEFLVSFYNNEISEKSEIFDDQFSVERPDGSNFTLKIRSTKLEDSAMYFCATDRGSVSYEQYFGPGTRLTVT.

A few counts support this clone. At the DNA level, this CDR3 is encoded by other sequences in the same sample as well. J is TRBJ1-1 and V is TRBV9, with D uncertain. The V gene lost 2 bases and the J gene lost 0 bases, with 5 bases spanning the gap. Germline V gives CDR1 SGDLS, CDR2 YYNGEE. CDR3 size: 13 residues. CDR3 protein: CASSVTVNTEAFF. CDR3 in DNA: TGTGCCAGCAGCGTCACAGTGAACACTGAAGCTTTCTTT.

The chain combines TRBV29-1 with TRBJ1-2; TRBD1 is a possible D gene (5 bases). This CDR3 comprises 16 residues. Germline V lookup: CDR1 SQVTM, CDR2 ANQGSEA. Trimming stripped 3 bases from V and 3 bases from J, with 20 bases between. CDR3 region: CSVDAGRVRWDYGYTF. Here the CDR3 DNA reads TGCAGCGTTGATGCGGGCAGGGTGCGATGGGACTATGGCTACACCTTC.

This rearrangement joins TRBV27 to TRBJ2-7; 9 bases match TRBD1. Germline CDR1 is MNHEY and CDR2 is SMNVEV (reference sequence). Trimming took 7 bases from V and 5 from J; bases not matched to a gene: 15. This CDR3 spans 16 amino acids. The CDR3 DNA reads as TGTGCCAGCACCAACTTTCCGGGACAGGGAGCCCACGAGCAGTACTTC. This sequence encodes CASTNFPGQGAHEQYF.

The gene calls are TRBV6-6 and TRBJ2-4; 10 positions match TRBD1. The germline CDR1 and CDR2 sequences are MNHNY and SVGAGI (reference sequence). The CDR3 is 15 residues long. Germline trimming cut 2 bases from V and 7 bases from J; bases unmatched to any gene: 5. The CDR3, as DNA: TGTGCCAGCAGTTACCCTTCGGGACAGGGGAACATTCAGTACTTC. This translates into CASSYPSGQGNIQYF.

At least ten counts were recorded for this clone. Distinct nucleotide sequences in the sample also encode this CDR3. This chain joins TRBV7-2 and TRBJ2-7; 8 nucleotides match TRBD1. This CDR3 has 19 amino acids. V lost 0 bases, J lost 1 base, and 14 bases stayed unmatched. Germline lookup yields CDR1 SGHTA and CDR2 FQGNSA. Here the CDR3 reads CASSLAVRTGGLGSYEQYF. CDR3 nucleotide sequence: TGTGCCAGCAGCTTAGCGGTGAGAACAGGGGGACTGGGGTCCTACGAGCAGTACTTC.

This rearrangement joins TRBV7-8 to TRBJ2-1; D call uncertain. The CDR3 loop spans 14 amino acids. Germline CDR1 reads SGHVS; CDR2 reads FQNEAQ. V was pared by 1 base and J by 3 bases, with 7 bases between. The CDR3 bases are TGTGCCAGCAGCTTAGGTCAGAACTACAATGAGCAGTTCTTC. Its translation is CASSLGQNYNEQFF.

The chain recombines TRBV15 with TRBJ1-6; TRBD1 agrees at 8 bases. This CDR3 comprises 15 residues. Per the germline V gene, CDR1 is LNHNV and CDR2 is YYDKDF (reference sequence). J lost 10 bases, V lost 0 bases, and 5 bases had no gene match. As DNA, the CDR3 is TGTGCCACCAGCAGAGATGGGACAGGAGGATCACCCCTCCACTTT. It encodes CATSRDGTGGSPLHF.

In its sample, this clone was seen a few times. The chain links TRBV2 to TRBJ1-6, with D tentatively TRBD1 (5 bases). The CDR3 is 13 amino acids. Germline CDR1 and CDR2: SNHLY and FYNNEI. V was pared by 7 bases and J by 5 bases, with 9 bases between. The CDR3: CASNRRDNSPLHF. The CDR3 DNA follows: TGTGCCAGCAACAGGCGCGATAATTCACCCCTCCACTTT.